What follows are 31 T cell receptor beta chains derived from one specimen sequenced in a study of T cell responses to AZD1222 COVID-19 vaccine (dated by TCRdb to the early 2020s). The method was the immunoSEQ multiplex PCR assay. Not all clones reach the TCRdb copy of this immuneACCESS table, which keeps in-frame sequences only. Checked studies attribute under half of the gap to unresolved V genes and leave the rest unexplained. Counted in this sample were 90,000 to 120,000 clones; about nine tenths of them appeared once. The ten largest clones capture about 3% of the sample. This sample's time point label indicates: baseline before first vaccination. The sample's treatment or condition, from its label and the paper: meningococcal conjugate vaccine given as trial control. Sequencing was performed on peripheral blood, taken on day 0 of MenACWY control vaccination. All receptors come from an adult in good health.

The V call is TRBV19, the J call TRBJ1-2; TRBD1 agrees at 9 bases. There are 22 residues in the CDR3. Germline values: CDR1 LNHDA, CDR2 SQIVND (reference sequence). V was clipped by 7 bases and J by 0 bases; unmatched bases: 27. CDR3 in amino acids: CASTTPGTGYDSPYSANYGYTF. The CDR3 region has the DNA TGTGCCAGTACCACCCCGGGGACAGGGTATGATTCCCCATATTCGGCTAACTATGGCTACACCTTC.

The V call is TRBV6-1, the J call TRBJ1-2; 12 positions agree with TRBD1. The CDR3 totals 17 residues. Germline-derived CDR1 and CDR2 are MNHNS and SASEGT. V shed 2 bases, J shed 7 bases, and the junction held 11 bases outside the gene matches. The CDR3 bases are TGTGCCAGCAGTGAATGGACCTTGGGGACAGGGGGCGGTGGCTACACCTTC. It codes for CASSEWTLGTGGGGYTF.

The chain links TRBV7-2 to TRBJ1-1; the match to TRBD1 covers 7 bases. This CDR3 is built from 15 residues. The germline V gene has CDR1 SGHTA and CDR2 FQGNSA. Unmatched junction bases numbered 3, after V lost 1 base and J lost 1 base. The CDR3 DNA follows: TGTGCCAGCAGCTTAGGAAGACAGGGGAACACTGAAGCTTTCTTT. This sequence encodes CASSLGRQGNTEAFF.

The V call is TRBV5-1, the J call TRBJ2-5; either TRBD1 or TRBD2 may supply D (5 bases each). The V gene lost 0 bases and the J gene lost 3 bases, with 6 bases spanning the gap. This CDR3 is built from 13 residues. The germline CDR1 and CDR2 sequences are SGHRS and YFSETQ. As DNA, the CDR3 is TGCGCCAGCAGCTTGGTGGGGGAAGAGACCCAGTACTTC. The encoded protein is CASSLVGEETQYF.

This chain connects TRBV15 to TRBJ1-2, with 9 bases aligning to TRBD1. The CDR3 consists of 14 residues. V trimming: 3 bases; J trimming: 4 bases; junction bases outside the gene matches: 3. Germline loops: CDR1 LNHNV, CDR2 YYDKDF (reference sequence). The CDR3 sequence: CATSREGQGYGYTF. The CDR3 DNA reads as TGTGCCACCAGCAGGGAGGGACAGGGCTATGGCTACACCTTC.

The rearrangement links TRBV3-1 (or the pseudogene TRBV3-2) to TRBJ2-7; 9 bases line up with TRBD2. Germline loops: CDR1 LGHDT, CDR2 YNNKEL (reference sequence). This CDR3 is 14 amino acids long. The V and J ends lost 4 bases and 6 bases, in that order; junction bases with no gene match: 7. The CDR3 loop is CASSPGLAGLEQYF. The CDR3, as DNA: TGTGCCAGCAGCCCGGGACTAGCAGGTCTCGAGCAGTACTTC.

Here the CDR3 reads CASSLEGGPSYGYTF. The DNA of the CDR3 is TGTGCCAGCAGCTTAGAGGGGGGCCCCAGCTATGGCTACACCTTC. The chain employs TRBV11-2 and TRBJ1-2; D may be TRBD1 (6 bases). The CDR3 is 15 amino acids. Germline V CDR1 and CDR2: SGHAT, FQNNGV. V dropped 0 bases and J dropped 4 bases, with 12 bases sitting between them.

The chain uses TRBV6-2 or TRBV6-3 and TRBJ2-7, with TRBD1 identical over 9 bases. V was clipped by 6 bases and J by 4 bases; unmatched bases: 10. There are 15 residues in the CDR3. Germline CDR1 is MNHEY and CDR2 is SVGEGT. The CDR3 here is CASSHQTGGSYEQYF. CDR3 bases: TGTGCCAGCAGCCATCAAACAGGGGGCTCGTACGAGCAGTACTTC.

A single count supports this clone. This sequence joins TRBV2 and TRBJ1-2; D is perhaps TRBD1 (5 bases). This CDR3 is 12 amino acids long. V gave up 5 bases and J gave up 8 bases, with 12 bases separating them. CDR1 SNHLY and CDR2 FYNNEI come from the germline V gene. Here the CDR3 reads CASSSQGGGYTF. CDR3 bases: TGTGCCAGCAGTTCCCAGGGTGGCGGCTACACCTTC.

This chain connects TRBV5-5 to TRBJ1-2; 9 nucleotides align to TRBD1. The CDR3 has 15 residues. V lost 2 bases and J lost 3; bases outside the gene matches: 5. Looked up from germline, CDR1 is SGHKS and CDR2 is YYEKEE (reference sequence). The CDR3 DNA sequence: TGTGCCAGCAGCTTATCGGGACAGGGATACTATGGCTACACCTTC. Protein: CASSLSGQGYYGYTF.

The genes are TRBV5-1 and TRBJ1-4; 9 bases fit TRBD1. The CDR3 sequence is 17 residues long. Germline trimming cut 4 bases from V and 2 bases from J; bases unmatched to any gene: 9. In germline, CDR1 is SGHRS, CDR2 YFSETQ. CDR3 protein: CASSPGTGSSTNEKLFF. As DNA, the CDR3 is TGCGCCAGCAGCCCCGGGACAGGGTCATCCACTAATGAAAAACTGTTTTTT.

The rearrangement uses TRBV6-4 and TRBJ2-1, with 14 bases fitting TRBD2. This CDR3 spans 15 amino acids. Germline assignment: CDR1 MRHNA and CDR2 SNTAGT. V shed 2 bases and J 6 bases; nucleotides not matched to a gene: 0. The CDR3 protein is CASSDGTSGGNEQFF. DNA of the CDR3: TGTGCCAGCAGTGACGGGACTAGCGGGGGCAATGAGCAGTTCTTC.

The chain has TRBV5-6 and TRBJ1-2; the D is unclear. The CDR3 extends over 16 amino acids. Per the germline V gene, CDR1 is SGHDT and CDR2 is YYEEEE. V was clipped by 0 bases and J by 1 base, with 13 bases between them. In nucleotides, the CDR3 is TGTGCCAGCAGCTTGGTTCGCAGGACCAGTAACTATGGCTACACCTTC. Its protein is CASSLVRRTSNYGYTF.

The chain couples TRBV4-1 to TRBJ2-1; D possibly corresponds to TRBD1 (5 bases). V shed 4 bases and J shed 5 bases, with 18 bases lying between them. The CDR3 sequence is 16 residues long. The germline V gene has CDR1 MGHRA and CDR2 YSYEKL. DNA of the CDR3: TGCGCCAGCAGCCGCTTACCTGGGGCCGTAAACAATGAGCAGTTCTTC. Translated, it gives CASSRLPGAVNNEQFF.

The chain couples TRBV7-6 to TRBJ1-1, with a tentative D call TRBD1 (5 bases). CDR3 length: 14 residues. The germline V gene has CDR1 SGHVS and CDR2 FNYEAQ. With 1 base removed from V and 7 bases from J, the gap between germline ends came to 13 bases. The CDR3, as DNA: TGTGCCAGCAGCTTAGTGGGGCGATTTGTTGAAGCTTTCTTT. Translation gives CASSLVGRFVEAFF.

This chain connects TRBV5-1 to TRBJ2-7; D is unresolved. The germline CDR1 and CDR2 sequences are SGHRS and YFSETQ. Trimming removed 0 bases at V and 2 bases at J, with 9 bases between. The CDR3 is 14 residues long. DNA of the CDR3: TGCGCCAGCAGCTTGGTGGTACCCCCCTACGAGCAGTACTTC. Residues: CASSLVVPPYEQYF.

This clone was picked up one time. The rearrangement links TRBV5-5 to TRBJ2-2, with 7 bases identical to TRBD1. The CDR3 has 16 residues. Trimming took 0 bases from V and 6 from J; bases not matched to a gene: 8. Germline CDR1 and CDR2: SGHKS and YYEKEE (reference sequence). CDR3 sequence reads: CASSLDRQGWAGELFF. Here the CDR3 DNA reads TGTGCCAGCAGCTTGGATCGACAGGGTTGGGCCGGGGAGCTGTTTTTT.

This clone was found a few times. The V gene is TRBV6-5, the J gene TRBJ2-2, with 8 bases aligning to TRBD1. Germline assignment: CDR1 MNHEY and CDR2 SVGAGI. J lost 7 bases, V lost 8 bases, and 6 bases had no gene match. The CDR3 spans 13 residues. CDR3 nucleotide sequence: TGTGCCAGCGGGACAGGACTCGACGGGGAGCTGTTTTTT. This codes for CASGTGLDGELFF.

V and J are TRBV18 and TRBJ1-4; D ambiguous. There are 14 residues in the CDR3. Trimming took 3 bases from V and 6 from J, leaving 11 bases between them. The germline CDR1 and CDR2 sequences are KGHSH and LQKENI. In DNA form, the CDR3 reads TGTGCCAGCTCACCTATGGCGATAGATGAAAAACTGTTTTTT. Translation: CASSPMAIDEKLFF. Together with reference TRBV18 and TRBJ1-4, the CDR3 gives the full variable domain: NAGVMQNPRHLVRRRGQEARLRCSPMKGHSHVYWYRQLPEEGLKFMVYLQKENIIDESGMPKERFSAEFPKEGPSILRIQQVVRGDSAAYFCASSPMAIDEKLFFGSGTQLSVL.

CDR3 region: CASSMVSGGIYEQYF. The CDR3 DNA reads TGTGCCAGTAGTATGGTTAGCGGGGGAATCTACGAGCAGTACTTC. The rearrangement links TRBV19 to TRBJ2-7; 9 bases match TRBD2. This CDR3 has 15 amino acids. J was trimmed by 3 bases and V by 3 bases; bases with no gene match: 6. CDR1 LNHDA and CDR2 SQIVND come from the germline V gene (reference sequence).

The CDR3 sequence is CASSQVGTQETQYF. As DNA, the CDR3 is TGTGCCAGCAGCCAAGTAGGTACTCAAGAGACCCAGTACTTC. The chain joins TRBV3-1 (or the pseudogene TRBV3-2) to TRBJ2-5; no clear D. In germline, CDR1 is LGHDT, CDR2 YNNKEL (reference sequence). Trimming left V 1 base short and J 2 bases short, with 8 bases between. CDR3 length equals 14 residues.

The sample holds one count of this clone. This rearrangement joins TRBV18 to TRBJ2-5; 8 bases are a match to TRBD2. V trimming: 3 bases; J trimming: 5 bases; junction bases outside the gene matches: 20. CDR3 length: 19 amino acids. CDR1 is KGHSH, CDR2 LQKENI, per germline. DNA of the CDR3: TGTGCCAGCTCACCGCCACCACTCACTTCGGGGGGGTCCCCGGAGACCCAGTACTTC. It encodes CASSPPPLTSGGSPETQYF.

The rearrangement joins TRBV2 to TRBJ1-5, with D possibly TRBD1 on 6 matching bases. V gave up 4 bases and J gave up 3 bases, with 13 bases separating them. The CDR3 is 15 residues long. Germline-derived CDR1 and CDR2 are SNHLY and FYNNEI. CDR3 amino acids: CASSGEGGPNQPQHF. CDR3 DNA: TGTGCCAGCAGTGGTGAAGGGGGACCCAATCAGCCCCAGCATTTT.

This clone was recorded once. CDR3 in amino acids: CASSVGTGGNEKLFF. The CDR3 DNA follows: TGTGCCAGCAGCGTAGGAACAGGGGGTAATGAAAAACTGTTTTTT. V gene TRBV9 combines with J gene TRBJ1-4; 8 bases align to TRBD1. Germline V gene sequence: CDR1 SGDLS, CDR2 YYNGEE. J was trimmed by 4 bases and V by 0 bases; bases with no gene match: 2. The CDR3 contains 15 residues.

V and J are TRBV19 and TRBJ1-5; D perhaps matches TRBD1 (5 bases). V lost 1 base to trimming and J lost 5 bases, with 12 bases between them. The CDR3 sequence is 15 residues long. From germline, CDR1 is LNHDA and CDR2 SQIVND (reference sequence). The CDR3 DNA sequence: TGTGCCAGTAGTATAGTGGGGCAGTTGGATCAGCCCCAGCATTTT. It encodes CASSIVGQLDQPQHF.

This clone appeared many times. V and J are TRBV19 and TRBJ2-1, with 9 bases identical to TRBD2. The V gene's germline CDR1 is LNHDA and CDR2 SQIVND (reference sequence). The V gene end was trimmed by 5 bases and the J gene end by 4 bases; junction bases not matched to a gene: 6. The CDR3 extends over 15 amino acids. CDR3 sequence reads: CASSETSGEYNEQFF. The CDR3, as DNA: TGTGCCAGTAGTGAGACTAGCGGCGAGTACAATGAGCAGTTCTTC.

The chain combines TRBV7-9 with TRBJ1-1; D unresolved. The CDR3 has 14 amino acids. The germline V gene has CDR1 SEHNR and CDR2 FQNEAQ (reference sequence). V was clipped by 7 bases and J by 1 base, with 13 bases between them. The CDR3 loop is CASIEGVRNTEAFF. The CDR3 DNA is TGTGCCAGCATTGAGGGTGTTCGGAACACTGAAGCTTTCTTT.

In nucleotides, the CDR3 is TGTGCCAGCAGCCGGGGGGGGGATGGGAATTCACCCCTCCACTTT. Its translation: CASSRGGDGNSPLHF. The chain uses TRBV5-4 and TRBJ1-6, with D possibly TRBD1 on 5 matching bases. There are 15 residues in the CDR3. V lost 4 bases and J lost 7, with 15 bases in between. Looked up from germline, CDR1 is SGHNT and CDR2 is YYREEE (reference sequence).

The V call is TRBV11-2, the J call TRBJ2-7; D perhaps matches TRBD2 (6 bases). Germline assignment: CDR1 SGHAT and CDR2 FQNNGV. The length of the CDR3 is 16 residues. V gave up 5 bases and J gave up 5 bases, with 22 bases separating them. The CDR3 protein is CASSPKFRGGSHEQYF. CDR3 sequence (DNA): TGTGCCAGCAGCCCCAAATTTCGCGGAGGGTCCCACGAGCAGTACTTC.

This chain connects TRBV5-1 to TRBJ2-5, with unresolved D. Germline CDR1 and CDR2: SGHRS and YFSETQ. The CDR3 has 14 residues. The V end was cut by 3 bases, the J end by 1 base, with 10 bases between. The CDR3 is CASSSRRLQETQYF. The CDR3 region has the DNA TGCGCCAGCAGCTCTAGACGGCTCCAAGAGACCCAGTACTTC.

The chain combines TRBV9 with TRBJ1-2, with D tentatively TRBD1 (6 bases). Per the germline V gene, CDR1 is SGDLS and CDR2 is YYNGEE. The CDR3 covers 13 residues. The V gene lost 4 bases and the J gene lost 4 bases, with 11 bases spanning the gap. The CDR3 protein is CASSPTRGYGYTF. The CDR3 DNA follows: TGTGCCAGCAGCCCAACCAGGGGCTATGGCTACACCTTC.